This TCR beta chain was sequenced in a study of CD8+ T cells in alopecia areata. Whole-study findings and limits: Mice showed TCR sharing more clearly than patients did, possibly owing to HLA.

Extracted RNA was reverse transcribed into cDNA, the sequencing template. Libraries were prepared by immunoSEQ multiplex PCR; TCRdb keeps only in-frame clonotypes and omits some of them. The sample contains about 110,000 clones, about 83% of which appear only once. Worth noting for this clone: Its cognate antigen is unknown.

The CDR3 is 19 residues long. Germline assignment: CDR1 SGHRS and CDR2 YFSETQ. Trimming pared 0 bases from V and 4 bases from J, leaving 20 bases between. Treatment noted: oral pan-JAK inhibitor, 5-10 mg twice daily. Both peripheral blood and punch biopsies of lesional scalp skin were obtained from patients who had alopecia areata. This TCR was recovered from a human donor with alopecia areata. The source was CD8+ T cells sorted from blood, collected at week 24, from a patient treated with tofacitinib. The chain uses TRBV5-1 and TRBJ2-6, with D hard to call. In DNA, the CDR3 is TGCGCCAGCAGCTTGGGCTGGGCAGCTACCCACAAAGGGGCCAACGTCCTGACTTTC. This codes for CASSLGWAATHKGANVLTF.